One sample yielded the 18 T cell receptor beta chains listed below, sequenced in a study of cytomegalovirus exposure and HLA in healthy donors. The PCR contained 60 Vbeta and 13 Jbeta primers. TCRdb's copy holds only in-frame clones and misses some; the assay was immunoSEQ multiplex PCR. The specimen's table records around 97,000 clones. Sequenced input: PBMCs. These receptors were taken from a man aged 40-50 years in good health and CMV-seronegative.

The V gene is TRBV30, the J gene TRBJ2-1; D perhaps matches TRBD2 (6 bases). Germline V gene data show CDR1 as GTSNPN and CDR2 as SVGIG (reference sequence). V was cut by 7 bases and J by 4 bases, with 20 bases left in between. The CDR3 totals 15 residues. CDR3 residues: CASSRDGGVYNEQFF. The CDR3 coding sequence is TGTGCCTCCTCGCGGGACGGGGGTGTTTACAATGAGCAGTTCTTC.

About this clone: The sample carries other DNA sequences with the same CDR3. The V and J genes are TRBV11-2 and TRBJ1-1; D remains ambiguous. This CDR3 region has 13 residues. The V end lost 0 bases, the J end lost 2 bases, and 4 bases lay between the germline ends. Germline loops: CDR1 SGHAT, CDR2 FQNNGV. CDR3 coding DNA: TGTGCCAGCAGCTTAGACAGAAACACTGAAGCTTTCTTT. It yields the protein CASSLDRNTEAFF.

V is TRBV7-2 and J is TRBJ2-7, with D possibly matching TRBD1 (5 bases). Germline CDR1 reads SGHTA; CDR2 reads FQGNSA. The CDR3 is made up of 15 amino acids. Trimming shortened V by 5 bases and J by 2 bases, and 16 bases separated the two germline ends. The CDR3 DNA follows: TGTGCCAGCAGCCTATTAGGGCCAGGGCCCTACGAGCAGTACTTC. Its translation is CASSLLGPGPYEQYF.

The chain joins TRBV18 to TRBJ2-5; 10 bases align to TRBD1. Germline trimming cut 0 bases from V and 2 bases from J; bases unmatched to any gene: 3. The CDR3 contains 16 residues. Germline V gives CDR1 KGHSH, CDR2 LQKENI. CDR3 sequence (DNA): TGTGCCAGCTCACCACCCGGGACAGGGGATCAAGAGACCCAGTACTTC. It translates to CASSPPGTGDQETQYF.

On this clone itself: Compared with germline, one end of the junction differs, possibly owing to a read error. The chain couples TRBV29-1 to TRBJ1-2, with 7 bases aligning to TRBD1. Germline V gene lookup returns CDR1 SQVTM and CDR2 ANQGSEA. The CDR3 extends over 13 amino acids. The CDR3 nucleotides read TGCAGCGTCACCACGACAGGGCTCTATGACTACACCTTC. Translated: CSVTTTGLYDYTF.

This chain uses TRBV5-6 with TRBJ1-1; D call uncertain. The germline gives CDR1 SGHDT, CDR2 YYEEEE. The CDR3 is made up of 14 amino acids. V lost 4 bases and J lost 0, with 10 bases in between. The DNA of the CDR3 is TGTGCCAGCAGCGACATGGCTATGAACACTGAAGCTTTCTTT. Translating gives CASSDMAMNTEAFF.

This chain uses TRBV5-4 with TRBJ2-5, with 9 bases matching TRBD2. V shed 4 bases and J 0 bases; nucleotides not matched to a gene: 4. The germline gives CDR1 SGHNT, CDR2 YYREEE (reference sequence). This CDR3 is built from 15 residues. The CDR3 coding sequence is TGTGCCAGCAGCCTACCTAGCGGGGACCAAGAGACCCAGTACTTC. This codes for CASSLPSGDQETQYF.

This chain connects TRBV7-2 to TRBJ2-3, with D hard to call. This CDR3 region has 13 residues. Looked up from germline, CDR1 is SGHTA and CDR2 is FQGNSA. The V gene lost 6 bases and the J gene lost 1 base, with 8 bases spanning the gap. CDR3 protein: CASRVGGTDTQYF. CDR3 DNA: TGTGCCAGCAGAGTTGGAGGCACAGATACGCAGTATTTT. The full variable domain, in which reference TRBV7-2 and TRBJ2-3 provide the parts outside the CDR3, is GAGVSQSPSNKVTEKGKDVELRCDPISGHTALYWYRQSLGQGLEFLIYFQGNSAPDKSGLPSDRFSAERTGGSVSTLTIQRTQQEDSAVYLCASRVGGTDTQYFGPGTRLTVL.

J is TRBJ2-7 and V is TRBV11-2; TRBD2 might be the D (6 bases). Germline V gene data show CDR1 as SGHAT and CDR2 as FQNNGV. This CDR3 has 12 amino acids. Trimming pared 5 bases from V and 3 bases from J, leaving 8 bases between. The CDR3 DNA follows: TGTGCCAGCAGCGGGGACTTCTACGAGCAGTACTTC. The encoded protein is CASSGDFYEQYF.

The chain has TRBV7-8 and TRBJ2-1, with a weak D call TRBD2 (7 bases). Germline CDR1 is SGHVS and CDR2 is FQNEAQ. The CDR3 has 16 amino acids. V dropped 1 base and J dropped 6 bases, with 16 bases sitting between them. CDR3 region: CASSLVSWGGANEQFF. CDR3 DNA sequence: TGTGCCAGCAGCTTAGTTTCCTGGGGGGGGGCCAATGAGCAGTTCTTC.

The CDR3 region has the DNA TGTGCCAGCAGTTACGAGGCCGAGATCACCCAGTACTTC. Protein product: CASSYEAEITQYF. The chain links TRBV6-6 to TRBJ2-5; D gene uncertain. CDR3 length: 13 residues. The V end was cut by 2 bases, the J end by 8 bases, with 12 bases between. The V gene's germline CDR1 is MNHNY and CDR2 SVGAGI (reference sequence).

J is TRBJ2-4 and V is TRBV5-4; 7 positions agree with TRBD1. This CDR3 has 14 residues. V lost 4 bases and J lost 7; bases outside the gene matches: 8. The germline V gene encodes CDR1 SGHNT and CDR2 YYREEE (reference sequence). Here the CDR3 reads CASSPGTAQNIQYF. The CDR3, as DNA: TGTGCCAGCAGCCCCGGGACAGCCCAGAACATTCAGTACTTC.

This chain uses TRBV19 with TRBJ1-2; 7 nucleotides align to TRBD1. With 1 base clipped from V and 4 bases from J, the junction kept 6 bases outside the gene matches. CDR1 and CDR2 (germline): LNHDA, SQIVND (reference sequence). The CDR3 is 15 residues long. In DNA, the CDR3 is TGTGCCAGTAGTATAGCCGTCAGGGGGATCTATGGCTACACCTTC. It specifies CASSIAVRGIYGYTF.

A remark on this clone: One end of the junction fails to match germline, which may point to a read error. V and J are TRBV4-3 and TRBJ2-1; 9 bases line up with TRBD1. Per germline, CDR1 LGHNA and CDR2 YSLEER. The CDR3 is 16 residues long. As DNA, the CDR3 is TGCGCCAGCAGTCAAGTTGGGACAGGGTATAGCAATGAGCAGTTCTTC. Translating gives CASSQVGTGYSNEQFF.

The V and J genes are TRBV9 and TRBJ2-7; possible D gene TRBD1, 6 bases. CDR1 is SGDLS, CDR2 YYNGEE, per germline. The CDR3 totals 14 residues. V was trimmed by 4 bases and J by 0 bases, leaving 11 bases between them. The CDR3 here is CASSTRDTSYEQYF. CDR3 coding DNA: TGTGCCAGCAGCACCCGGGACACCTCCTACGAGCAGTACTTC. Full variable domain (remainder filled in from reference TRBV9 and TRBJ2-7): DSGVTQTPKHLITATGQRVTLRCSPRSGDLSVYWYQQSLDQGLQFLIQYYNGEERAKGNILERFSAQQFPDLHSELNLSSLELGDSALYFCASSTRDTSYEQYFGPGTRLTVT.

The rearrangement joins TRBV9 to TRBJ2-7; D is ambiguous. Germline V lookup: CDR1 SGDLS, CDR2 YYNGEE. This CDR3 has 15 amino acids. V dropped 0 bases and J dropped 1 base, with 11 bases sitting between them. The CDR3 loop reads CASSVGDKWSYEQYF. DNA for the CDR3: TGTGCCAGCAGCGTAGGAGACAAATGGTCCTACGAGCAGTACTTC.

This chain links TRBV6-5 with TRBJ2-1; perhaps TRBD2 as D (7 bases). The germline gives CDR1 MNHEY, CDR2 SVGAGI. The CDR3 is 14 amino acids. The V and J ends lost 7 bases and 2 bases respectively, with 12 bases between them. The CDR3 DNA reads as TGTGCCAGCAAGGAGGGGGGGACCTACAATGAGCAGTTCTTC. Translating it yields CASKEGGTYNEQFF.

As for this clone: One junction end does not reproduce the germline sequence, and a read error may be involved. This chain links TRBV10-1 with TRBJ2-1, with 7 nucleotides matching TRBD1. This CDR3 is 16 amino acids long. From germline, CDR1 is WNHNN and CDR2 SYGVQD (reference sequence). The CDR3, as DNA: TGCGCCAGCGGTGAGTCAGGAGACAGGGAGTACAATGAGCAGTTCTTC. Residues: CASGESGDREYNEQFF.